This T cell receptor (beta chain) is drawn from a study of regulatory T cells in long-lasting Graves disease. The overall study: Less than 3 months of antithyroid drugs had been taken by newly diagnosed Graves' patients.

Time point defined: newly diagnosed GD, antithyroid drugs for less than 3 months. The TCR library used RNA extracted from PBMCs. There are many counts of this clonotype. The germline V and J ends were trimmed by 6 bases and 9 bases, with 27 bases remaining between them. Germline CDR1 and CDR2: DFQATT and SNEGSKA (reference sequence). The CDR3 extends over 16 amino acids. Building of the TCR beta libraries involved iRepertoire HTBI primers and Arm-PCR of CDR3 regions. TCRdb re-called the multiplex PCR reads through MiXCR, storing one row per CDR3 protein. The sample gives hundreds of thousands of distinct CDR3 sequences, about 16% of which show up once; around 12% is in the top ten. The sample was also linked to a second study, of T cells in Graves' hyperthyroidism and ophthalmopathy.

The sample here was peripheral blood mononuclear cells (PBMCs), taken at new diagnosis, from a patient treated with antithyroid drugs. The clonotype originates from a man younger than 35 with Graves disease. The chain employs TRBV20-1 and TRBJ2-1, with a weak D call TRBD2 (7 bases). The CDR3: CSARFGSGTLRGEQFF. The CDR3 DNA reads as TGCAGTGCCCGCTTTGGGAGCGGGACACTAAGGGGTGAGCAGTTCTTC.